These 27 T cell receptor beta chains were all obtained from the same sample, sequenced in a study of T-cell memory formation after mild COVID-19. TCRdb passed the 5' RACE reads through MiXCR, listing each CDR3 protein once. The data hold about 340,000 distinct CDR3 sequences, with 10% to 15% observed a single time. The sequencing sample was made of PBMCs or a T cell subset sorted from them (not recorded which). All receptors come from a young man who had mild COVID-19 (a few samples of this study predate the infection). Cell type and time point are not known.

As for this clonotype: One end of the junction varies from germline; a read error may be responsible. The chain has TRBV7-7 and TRBJ2-1; TRBD2 matches 7 bases. The germline gives CDR1 SSHAT, CDR2 FNYEAQ (reference sequence). The CDR3 length is 15 residues. The CDR3 loop reads CASSLEASGANEQFF. CDR3 DNA sequence: TGTGCTAGCAGCTTAGAGGCTAGCGGAGCAAATGAGCAGTTCTTC.

This clonotype was counted a few times. This chain joins TRBV4-3 and TRBJ2-4, with TRBD2 matching 7 bases. This CDR3 region has 18 residues. J gave up 2 bases and V 1 base, and 11 bases lay outside the gene matches. From germline, CDR1 is LGHNA and CDR2 YSLEER. CDR3: CASSQVSFGGGTKNIQYF. As DNA, the CDR3 is TGCGCCAGCAGCCAAGTCTCCTTTGGGGGGGGTACCAAAAACATTCAGTACTTC.

This clonotype was seen more than once but under ten times. The rearrangement links TRBV12-3 or TRBV12-4 to TRBJ2-1; perhaps TRBD1 as D (5 bases). V was trimmed by 5 bases and J by 12 bases, leaving 23 bases between them. The CDR3 is 15 residues long. The CDR3 nucleotides read TGTGCCAGCAGTCCCCCAGTGGGGCAGTCCCTTGGGCAGTTCTTC. This translates into CASSPPVGQSLGQFF.

This clonotype appeared a few times. The chain combines TRBV7-9 with TRBJ2-3, with D unresolved. The ends were cut back, 2 bases at V and 0 bases at J, with 9 bases in the middle. The germline V gene has CDR1 SEHNR and CDR2 FQNEAQ (reference sequence). The CDR3 consists of 15 residues. The CDR3 protein is CASSLWMGSTDTQYF. The CDR3 DNA follows: TGTGCCAGCAGCTTATGGATGGGGAGCACAGATACGCAGTATTTT.

The gene calls are TRBV6-5 and TRBJ1-2, with no clear D. The CDR3 covers 13 residues. The ends were cut back, 2 bases at V and 4 bases at J, with 8 bases in the middle. Germline V gives CDR1 MNHEY, CDR2 SVGAGI. CDR3 nucleotides: TGTGCCAGCAGTTACGGAAGCCGCTATGGCTACACCTTC. It yields the protein CASSYGSRYGYTF.

J is TRBJ2-2 and V is TRBV5-6; no clear D gene. The CDR3 covers 15 residues. V lost 0 bases and J 0 bases, leaving 6 bases between the germline ends. Germline V gene sequence: CDR1 SGHDT, CDR2 YYEEEE. The CDR3 nucleotides read TGTGCCAGCAGCTTGGGGGCCGCGAACACCGGGGAGCTGTTTTTT. Its protein is CASSLGAANTGELFF.

The chain recombines TRBV12-3 or TRBV12-4 with TRBJ1-2, with D possibly TRBD1 on 5 matching bases. V lost 6 bases and J 4 bases, leaving 15 bases between the germline ends. The CDR3 has 14 residues. CDR3 sequence (DNA): TGTGCCAGCAGCCCTCGGACACTGCCCTATGGCTACACCTTC. It is translated as CASSPRTLPYGYTF.

The rearrangement joins TRBV29-1 to TRBJ2-7; TRBD1 agrees at 8 bases. Germline assignment: CDR1 SQVTM and CDR2 ANQGSEA. V dropped 7 bases and J dropped 3; count of bases not matched to a gene: 5. CDR3 size: 12 residues. The CDR3 region is CSAQGVGYEQYV. Here the CDR3 DNA reads TGCAGCGCACAGGGGGTAGGCTACGAGCAGTACGTC.

This clonotype occurred a few times. The chain employs TRBV20-1 and TRBJ2-3; TRBD1 agrees at 8 bases. This CDR3 comprises 15 residues. V trimming: 7 bases; J trimming: 2 bases; junction bases outside the gene matches: 11. Germline CDR1 DFQATT, CDR2 SNEGSKA (reference sequence). The CDR3: CSVPTGTGATDTQYF. The CDR3 bases are TGCAGTGTCCCAACCGGGACAGGCGCCACAGATACGCAGTATTTT.

The chain recombines TRBV5-6 with TRBJ2-7; perhaps TRBD1 as D (5 bases). CDR3 length: 12 amino acids. Germline V gene sequence: CDR1 SGHDT, CDR2 YYEEEE. V shed 4 bases and J shed 3 bases, with 8 bases lying between them. The CDR3 bases are TGTGCCAGCAGCCTCAGGGTCTACGAGCAGTACTTC. This gives the protein CASSLRVYEQYF.

In this sample, this clonotype turned up a few times. The genes are TRBV27 and TRBJ1-2; TRBD1 might be the D (5 bases). Trimming took off 6 bases at V and 4 bases at J, with 12 bases between the two ends. The CDR3 contains 13 residues. CDR1 is MNHEY, CDR2 SMNVEV, per germline (reference sequence). The CDR3 protein is CASSQTESYGYTF. The DNA of the CDR3 is TGTGCCAGCAGCCAGACAGAGTCCTATGGCTACACCTTC.

This clonotype was detected only a few times. The chain carries TRBV3-1 and TRBJ2-4, with D possibly TRBD2 on 7 matching bases. The V gene's germline CDR1 is LGHDT and CDR2 YNNKEL (reference sequence). The CDR3 loop spans 16 amino acids. Trimming took 4 bases from V and 3 from J, leaving 16 bases between them. CDR3: CASSPLAGEGKNIQYF. DNA of the CDR3: TGTGCCAGCAGCCCTCTGGCAGGGGAGGGCAAAAACATTCAGTACTTC.

V is TRBV4-1 and J is TRBJ1-6; D is possibly TRBD1 (5 bases). Looked up from germline, CDR1 is MGHRA and CDR2 is YSYEKL. This CDR3 spans 14 amino acids. V lost 1 base to trimming and J lost 14 bases, with 15 bases between them. The CDR3 nucleotides are TGCGCCAGCAGCCAAGTGGGGACTTTGGGGGCCCTCCACTTT. It specifies CASSQVGTLGALHF.

This clonotype is medium-sized by share. V is TRBV14 and J is TRBJ2-7; D not resolved. Looked up from germline, CDR1 is SGHDN and CDR2 is FVKESK. With 3 bases removed from V and 0 bases from J, the gap between germline ends came to 3 bases. CDR3 size: 12 residues. The CDR3 loop is CASSHSSYEQYV. The CDR3 DNA is TGTGCCAGCAGCCATAGCTCCTACGAGCAGTACGTC.

This clonotype was detected a few times. The chain has TRBV20-1 and TRBJ2-5; a possible D gene is TRBD2 (6 bases). V lost 6 bases to trimming and J lost 2 bases, with 16 bases between them. Germline CDR1 and CDR2: DFQATT and SNEGSKA (reference sequence). The CDR3 runs 14 residues. The CDR3 sequence is CSATQQTRQETQYF. The CDR3 DNA follows: TGCAGTGCCACGCAACAGACTAGGCAAGAGACCCAGTACTTC.

The chain joins TRBV6-6 to TRBJ2-7, with a tentative D call TRBD1 (5 bases). Trimming took off 1 base at V and 2 bases at J, with 9 bases between the two ends. This CDR3 has 14 residues. CDR1 and CDR2 (germline): MNHNY, SVGAGI (reference sequence). The CDR3 here is CASSYFAGTYEQYF. In nucleotides, the CDR3 is TGTGCCAGCAGTTACTTCGCAGGGACCTACGAGCAGTACTTC.

The rearrangement uses TRBV20-1 and TRBJ2-5; a weak D match, TRBD1 (7 bases). Germline assignment: CDR1 DFQATT and CDR2 SNEGSKA (reference sequence). There are 15 residues in the CDR3. V dropped 0 bases and J dropped 4 bases, with 15 bases sitting between them. The CDR3 reads CSARDPPGGLETQYF. CDR3 bases: TGCAGTGCTAGAGATCCGCCAGGGGGGTTAGAGACCCAGTACTTC.

Only a few counts were recorded for this clonotype. This chain connects TRBV30 to TRBJ2-6; D not resolved. With 3 bases removed from V and 0 bases from J, the gap between germline ends came to 3 bases. Germline CDR1 and CDR2: GTSNPN and SVGIG (reference sequence). The CDR3 is 13 amino acids. CDR3 protein: CAWRTSGANVLTF. CDR3 nucleotide sequence: TGTGCCTGGAGGACCTCTGGGGCCAACGTCCTGACTTTC.

This clonotype was observed a few times. This chain connects TRBV5-1 to TRBJ2-2; 8 bases map to TRBD1. CDR1 is SGHRS and CDR2 is YFSETQ in the germline V gene. The V segment lost 4 bases and the J segment 1 base; nucleotides outside the gene matches: 3. CDR3 length: 15 amino acids. The CDR3 reads CASSRGTGNTGELFF. The CDR3 coding sequence is TGCGCCAGCAGCCGAGGGACAGGGAACACCGGGGAGCTGTTTTTT.

The chain carries TRBV12-3 or TRBV12-4 and TRBJ2-5; no definite D call. The V end lost 5 bases, the J end lost 4 bases, and 8 bases lay between the germline ends. The CDR3 runs 12 residues. The CDR3 nucleotides are TGTGCCAGCAGTGCGGCCATAGAGACCCAGTACTTC. This codes for CASSAAIETQYF.

This clonotype was counted between two and nine times. The chain recombines TRBV11-2 with TRBJ2-3, with 9 positions matching TRBD2. Germline V gene sequence: CDR1 SGHAT, CDR2 FQNNGV. The ends lost 1 base at V and 8 bases at J; junction bases unmatched: 13. The CDR3 loop spans 17 amino acids. The CDR3 reads CASSLGALAGAIATQYF. The CDR3 coding sequence is TGTGCCAGCAGCTTAGGAGCACTAGCGGGCGCGATCGCTACGCAGTATTTT.

The chain carries TRBV7-8 and TRBJ2-1; the match to TRBD1 covers 7 bases. Germline CDR1 is SGHVS and CDR2 is FQNEAQ. The CDR3 sequence is 15 residues long. Germline trimming cut 3 bases from V and 3 bases from J; bases unmatched to any gene: 5. Written as DNA, the CDR3 is TGTGCCAGCAGCTTGGGGGACAGCTTCTACAATGAGCAGTTCTTC. This gives the protein CASSLGDSFYNEQFF.

The V and J genes are TRBV6-5 and TRBJ2-3, with D possibly called TRBD1 or TRBD2 (5 bases each). V was trimmed by 5 bases and J by 6 bases, leaving 18 bases between them. Germline lookup yields CDR1 MNHEY and CDR2 SVGAGI. CDR3 length: 15 amino acids. The CDR3 DNA sequence: TGTGCCAGCAGTCCCCGGGACCCCCCGGAGGATACGCAGTATTTT. Protein product: CASSPRDPPEDTQYF.

This clonotype was counted between two and nine times. The J gene is TRBJ1-1, the V gene TRBV6-5, with D unresolved. CDR1 is MNHEY, CDR2 SVGAGI, per germline. The CDR3 has 13 residues. V dropped 6 bases and J dropped 5 bases, with 13 bases sitting between them. Written as DNA, the CDR3 is TGTGCCAGCAGGTCAGGAGGCCATACTGAAGCTTTCTTT. This codes for CASRSGGHTEAFF.

This clonotype was observed a handful of times. The J gene is TRBJ2-5, the V gene TRBV7-4; D call uncertain. Trimming pared 1 base from V and 5 bases from J, leaving 5 bases between. CDR3 length: 12 residues. CDR1 and CDR2 from the germline V gene are SGHVT and SQSDAQ. The CDR3, as DNA: TGTGCCAGCAGCTTAGTTATGGAGACCCAGTACTTC. It encodes CASSLVMETQYF. The full variable domain, rest sourced from reference TRBV7-4 and TRBJ2-5, is GAGVSQSPRYKVAKRGRDVALRCDSISGHVTLYWYRQTLGQGSEVLTYSQSDAQRDKSGRPSGRFSAERPERSVSTLKIQRTEQGDSAVYLCASSLVMETQYFGPGTRLLVL.

The chain joins TRBV6-1 to TRBJ1-2; D remains ambiguous. Germline V gene data show CDR1 as MNHNS and CDR2 as SASEGT. V lost 7 bases and J 3 bases, leaving 6 bases between the germline ends. This CDR3 comprises 11 residues. For the CDR3, the DNA is TGTGCCAGCAAGGGATACTATGGCTACACCTTC. This gives the protein CASKGYYGYTF.

This clonotype has a handful of counts. This chain connects TRBV30 to TRBJ2-2; D is perhaps TRBD1 or TRBD2 (6 bases each). V shed 5 bases and J shed 4 bases, with 17 bases lying between them. CDR3 length: 15 amino acids. In germline, CDR1 is GTSNPN, CDR2 SVGIG (reference sequence). The CDR3: CAWSGGQPFTGELFF. The DNA of the CDR3 is TGTGCCTGGTCCGGGGGACAACCTTTCACCGGGGAGCTGTTTTTT.